This is a list of T cell receptor beta chains from one sample in a study of T cell repertoires in cytomegalovirus infection. TCRdb re-analysed the reads in MiXCR, keeping a single row per CDR3 protein. The table records some 680,000 distinct CDR3 sequences, less than 40% of them present only once. The sample was PBMCs. The receptors originated from a human donor in good health (CMV status not recorded). Some clones in this sample may be carry-over from other donors' samples. The CDR3 runs from the conserved cysteine through the conserved F or W. Fields, in order: clone size, V gene, D gene, J gene, CDR3 DNA, CDR3 protein. D genes are given only for firm matches. Expanded clones are given a class, and other clones once, few, many or no size at all.

few	TRBV5-1	.	TRBJ2-3	TGCGCCAGCAGCTTGGTGATAGGTGCAGATACGCAGTATTTT	CASSLVIGADTQYF
.	TRBV27	TRBD1	TRBJ2-7	TGTGCCAGCAGCCTAGGAAGCCCCGGGACAGGGCGGGGCGAGCAGTACTTC	CASSLGSPGTGRGEQYF
.	TRBV19	.	TRBJ1-6	TGTGCCAGTAGTATGGGATGGTACTCACCCCTCCACTTT	CASSMGWYSPLHF
.	TRBV6-8	.	TRBJ1-2	TGTGCCAGCAGTTACTCCGACAGGTTGGGCCCTAACTATGGCTACACCTTC	CASSYSDRLGPNYGYTF
.	TRBV12-3/TRBV12-4	TRBD1	TRBJ1-1	TGTGCCAGCAGTTTTGGGACAGGGGGCTCTGAAGCTTTCTTT	CASSFGTGGSEAFF
.	TRBV10-3	.	TRBJ2-7	TGTGCCATCAGTGGTTGGCGAGGAGGCTACGAGCAGTACTTC	CAISGWRGGYEQYF
.	TRBV28	TRBD1	TRBJ2-1	TGTGCCAGCAGTGCCGCGACAGGGGTCCACGAGCAGTTCTTC	CASSAATGVHEQFF
many	TRBV10-2	TRBD1	TRBJ2-7	TGCGCCAGCACAGACAGGGGACGGCCCCTCTCCTACGAGCAGTACTTC	CASTDRGRPLSYEQYF
few	TRBV27	.	TRBJ2-7	TGTGCCAGCGGCCCCACCTACGAGCAGTACTTC	CASGPTYEQYF
few	TRBV27	.	TRBJ1-1	TGTGCCAGCAGCACCGGGTACAACACTGAAGCTTTCTTT	CASSTGYNTEAFF
.	TRBV7-6	TRBD1	TRBJ2-1	TGTGCCAGCAGCTTGGCGATGTCGCTTTCAGGGGGCCCCTACAATGAGCAGTTCTTC	CASSLAMSLSGGPYNEQFF